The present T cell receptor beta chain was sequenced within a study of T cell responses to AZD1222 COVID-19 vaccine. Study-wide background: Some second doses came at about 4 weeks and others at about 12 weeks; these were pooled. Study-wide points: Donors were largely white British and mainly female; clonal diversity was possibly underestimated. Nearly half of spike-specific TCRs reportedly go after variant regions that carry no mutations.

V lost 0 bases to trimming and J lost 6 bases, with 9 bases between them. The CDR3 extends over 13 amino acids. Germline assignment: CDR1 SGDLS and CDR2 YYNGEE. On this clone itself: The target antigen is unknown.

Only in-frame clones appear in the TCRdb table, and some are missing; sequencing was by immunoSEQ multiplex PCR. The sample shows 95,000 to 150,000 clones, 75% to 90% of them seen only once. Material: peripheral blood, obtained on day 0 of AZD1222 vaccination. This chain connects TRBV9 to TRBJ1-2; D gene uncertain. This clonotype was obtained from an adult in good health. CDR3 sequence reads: CASSVGALHGYTF. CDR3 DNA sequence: TGTGCCAGCAGCGTAGGCGCTCTACATGGCTACACCTTC.